The 19 T cell receptor beta chains in this list originate from one sample, sequenced in a study of T cell responses to AZD1222 COVID-19 vaccine. Measured with immunoSEQ multiplex PCR; TCRdb has only the in-frame clones, and not every one. The repertoire holds around 150,000 clones, around 90% seen once, with about 3.3% in the top ten. Sequenced here: peripheral blood, sampled 28 days after the second AZD1222 dose. These receptors were taken from an adult who received the AZD1222 COVID-19 vaccine.

The chain couples TRBV15 to TRBJ1-1; D unresolved. The germline V gene has CDR1 LNHNV and CDR2 YYDKDF (reference sequence). This CDR3 has 14 amino acids. Between the trimmed V and J ends, which lost 0 bases and 0 bases, there was a span of 5 bases. CDR3 DNA sequence: TGTGCCACCAGCAGAGAAATCATGAACACTGAAGCTTTCTTT. Translated, it gives CATSREIMNTEAFF.

CDR3 sequence (DNA): TGTGCCAGCACCGAGACTAGCGGGAATATCGAGCAGTACTTC. Amino acid sequence: CASTETSGNIEQYF. This sequence joins TRBV27 and TRBJ2-7, with 11 bases aligning to TRBD2. CDR1 and CDR2 (germline): MNHEY, SMNVEV (reference sequence). The CDR3 runs to 14 residues. The J segment lost 6 bases and the V segment lost 7 bases, leaving 8 bases of the junction unmatched.

The genes are TRBV2 and TRBJ1-2, with 7 bases identical to TRBD1. The J segment lost 0 bases and the V segment lost 10 bases, leaving 2 bases of the junction unmatched. The CDR3 length is 12 residues. Per the germline V gene, CDR1 is SNHLY and CDR2 is FYNNEI. The CDR3 region has the DNA TGTGCCATTGGGACAGCTAACTATGGCTACACCTTC. Protein: CAIGTANYGYTF.

This clone was seen once. The chain employs TRBV5-4 and TRBJ2-1; 9 bases match TRBD2. From germline, CDR1 is SGHNT and CDR2 YYREEE (reference sequence). The J segment lost 7 bases and the V segment lost 5 bases, leaving 13 bases of the junction unmatched. The CDR3 runs to 16 residues. The CDR3 protein is CASRDVAGETRNEQFF. The CDR3 DNA reads as TGTGCCAGCAGGGATGTAGCGGGAGAAACCCGGAATGAGCAGTTCTTC.

V usage is TRBV19 and J usage is TRBJ1-3; tentative D call: TRBD1 (6 bases). V lost 6 bases to trimming and J lost 0 bases, with 18 bases between them. This CDR3 is built from 17 residues. Per the germline V gene, CDR1 is LNHDA and CDR2 is SQIVND (reference sequence). In DNA form, the CDR3 reads TGTGCCAGTAGCCACGACCGGGACAACTACTCTGGAAACACCATATATTTT. As protein: CASSHDRDNYSGNTIYF.

This chain uses TRBV5-1 with TRBJ2-1; 13 bases line up with TRBD2. The CDR3 has 15 amino acids. V lost 3 bases, J lost 9 bases, and 6 bases stayed unmatched. The V gene's germline CDR1 is SGHRS and CDR2 YFSETQ. The CDR3 spells CASSSWTSGSGEQFF. DNA for the CDR3: TGCGCCAGCAGCTCCTGGACTAGCGGGAGCGGTGAGCAGTTCTTC.

The chain carries TRBV3-1 (or the pseudogene TRBV3-2) and TRBJ2-1, with 8 nucleotides matching TRBD1. The CDR3 length is 14 residues. V trimming: 4 bases; J trimming: 10 bases; junction bases outside the gene matches: 9. Germline CDR1 and CDR2: LGHDT and YNNKEL (reference sequence). CDR3 sequence: CASSPDRALGEQFF. CDR3 nucleotides: TGTGCCAGCAGCCCGGACAGGGCCCTAGGGGAGCAGTTCTTC.

This clone was counted between two and nine times. The chain employs TRBV5-5 and TRBJ1-3; D remains ambiguous. The CDR3 has 16 residues. Germline values: CDR1 SGHKS, CDR2 YYEKEE (reference sequence). V gave up 4 bases and J gave up 0 bases, with 14 bases separating them. Here the CDR3 DNA reads TGTGCCAGCAGCAGGGTGGCGGCCGCCTCTGGAAACACCATATATTTT. Its translation: CASSRVAAASGNTIYF.

This chain links TRBV3-1 (or the pseudogene TRBV3-2) with TRBJ1-1, with a weak D call TRBD1 (5 bases). Trimming stripped 4 bases from V and 4 bases from J, with 10 bases between. From germline, CDR1 is LGHDT and CDR2 YNNKEL (reference sequence). CDR3 length: 13 residues. The CDR3: CASSRKGTTEAFF. CDR3 bases: TGTGCCAGCAGCCGGAAGGGGACCACTGAAGCTTTCTTT.

The V gene is TRBV12-1, the J gene TRBJ1-5. TRBV12-1 corresponds to a pseudogene. This CDR3 region has 17 residues. Here the CDR3 reads CASSPSRGSYSNQPQHF. In nucleotides, the CDR3 is TGTGCCAGCAGCCCAAGTCGGGGGTCCTATAGCAATCAGCCCCAGCATTTT.

The chain couples TRBV3-1 (or the pseudogene TRBV3-2) to TRBJ2-7; possible D gene TRBD2, 5 bases. Trimming removed 5 bases at V and 4 bases at J, with 15 bases between. The germline V gene encodes CDR1 LGHDT and CDR2 YNNKEL (reference sequence). The CDR3 extends over 14 amino acids. CDR3 in amino acids: CASSSRDGRYEQYF. The CDR3 nucleotides read TGTGCCAGCAGCTCCCGGGATGGGCGGTACGAGCAGTACTTC.

The chain recombines TRBV5-1 with TRBJ1-4; D gene unclear. CDR1 is SGHRS and CDR2 is YFSETQ in the germline V gene. This CDR3 is 14 amino acids long. The germline V and J ends were trimmed by 3 bases and 3 bases, with 9 bases remaining between them. CDR3 residues: CASSSGSPNEKLFF. CDR3 DNA sequence: TGCGCCAGCAGCTCGGGGTCACCTAATGAAAAACTGTTTTTT.

This chain connects TRBV12-3 or TRBV12-4 to TRBJ1-6; D is unclear. The V end was cut by 6 bases, the J end by 7 bases, with 10 bases between. The CDR3 totals 13 residues. The CDR3 is CASSQPGNSPLHF. CDR3 in DNA: TGTGCCAGCAGCCAGCCTGGGAATTCACCCCTCCACTTT.

V is TRBV11-3 and J is TRBJ1-1; D gene unclear. V lost 5 bases and J lost 1, with 11 bases in between. This CDR3 is built from 14 residues. Germline V gene data show CDR1 as SGHNT and CDR2 as YENEEA. CDR3 residues: CASSATTSNTEAFF. The CDR3 nucleotides read TGTGCCAGCAGCGCCACTACATCGAACACTGAAGCTTTCTTT.

As to this clone: Germline is not matched at one junction end, which may reflect a read error. This rearrangement joins TRBV7-9 to TRBJ2-3, with D tentatively TRBD1 (6 bases). This CDR3 region has 12 residues. Germline loops: CDR1 SEHNR, CDR2 FQNEAQ (reference sequence). The CDR3 reads CASSLGDNSPHF. CDR3 sequence (DNA): TGTGCCAGCAGCTTAGGGGACAACTCCCCCCATTTT.

This clone has just a few counts. V gene TRBV7-9 combines with J gene TRBJ2-5, with 10 bases identical to TRBD2. Germline-derived CDR1 and CDR2 are SEHNR and FQNEAQ (reference sequence). The CDR3 sequence is 15 residues long. V lost 1 base to trimming and J lost 2 bases; unmatched junction nucleotides: 1. For the CDR3, the DNA is TGTGCCAGCAGCTTAGAAGCGGGAGGGCAAGAGACCCAGTACTTC. Translation gives CASSLEAGGQETQYF.

The genes are TRBV24-1 and TRBJ2-1; 8 bases align to TRBD1. This CDR3 comprises 17 residues. Trimming removed 3 bases from V and 0 bases from J; junction bases left unmatched: 6. CDR1 is KGHDR and CDR2 is SFDVKD in the germline V gene. CDR3 in DNA: TGTGCCACCAGTGATGGGTCAGGGGGCAGCTCCTACAATGAGCAGTTCTTC. Its protein is CATSDGSGGSSYNEQFF.

The sample holds one count of this clone. The chain recombines TRBV6-5 with TRBJ1-2, with D unresolved. CDR1 is MNHEY, CDR2 SVGAGI, per germline. Between the trimmed V and J ends, which lost 6 bases and 3 bases, there was a span of 5 bases. CDR3 length: 11 amino acids. CDR3 loop: CASRYDYGYTF. CDR3 bases: TGTGCCAGCAGATACGACTATGGCTACACCTTC.

This chain joins TRBV27 and TRBJ1-1; 7 positions agree with TRBD1. CDR1 MNHEY and CDR2 SMNVEV come from the germline V gene (reference sequence). The CDR3 consists of 15 residues. V trimming: 6 bases; J trimming: 5 bases; junction bases outside the gene matches: 12. CDR3 sequence: CASSSHQGGLTEAFF. As DNA, the CDR3 is TGTGCCAGCAGCTCCCATCAGGGGGGATTGACTGAAGCTTTCTTT.